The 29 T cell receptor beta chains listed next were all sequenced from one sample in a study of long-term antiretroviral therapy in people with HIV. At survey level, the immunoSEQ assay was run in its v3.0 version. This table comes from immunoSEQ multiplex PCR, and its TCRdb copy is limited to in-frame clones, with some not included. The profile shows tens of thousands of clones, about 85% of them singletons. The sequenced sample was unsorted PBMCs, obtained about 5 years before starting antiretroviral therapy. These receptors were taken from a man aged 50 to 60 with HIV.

The CDR3 is CATSRDIGGFRGQPQHF. The CDR3 DNA reads as TGTGCCACCAGCAGAGATATAGGAGGGTTTAGGGGTCAGCCCCAGCATTTT. J is TRBJ1-5 and V is TRBV15, with D possibly TRBD1 on 5 matching bases. V was clipped by 0 bases and J by 6 bases, with 18 bases between them. The CDR3 length is 17 residues. In germline, CDR1 is LNHNV, CDR2 YYDKDF (reference sequence).

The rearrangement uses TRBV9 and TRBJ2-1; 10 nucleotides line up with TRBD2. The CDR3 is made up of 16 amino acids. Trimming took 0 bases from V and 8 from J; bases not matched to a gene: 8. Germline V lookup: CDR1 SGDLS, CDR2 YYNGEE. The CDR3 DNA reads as TGTGCCAGCAGCGTAGGGCTAGCGGGAGCTTTTGATGAGCAGTTCTTC. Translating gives CASSVGLAGAFDEQFF.

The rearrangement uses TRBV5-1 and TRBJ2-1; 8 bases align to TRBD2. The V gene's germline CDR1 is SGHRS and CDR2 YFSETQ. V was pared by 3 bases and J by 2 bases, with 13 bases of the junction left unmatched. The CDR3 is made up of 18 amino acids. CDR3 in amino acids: CASSWILETAGAYNEQFF. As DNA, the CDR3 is TGCGCCAGCAGCTGGATCCTAGAAACAGCGGGGGCCTACAATGAGCAGTTCTTC.

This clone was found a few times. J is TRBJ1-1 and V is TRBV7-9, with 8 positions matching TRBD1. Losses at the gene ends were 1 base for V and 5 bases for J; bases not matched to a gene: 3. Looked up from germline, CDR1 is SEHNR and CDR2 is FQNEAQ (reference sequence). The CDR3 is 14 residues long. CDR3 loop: CASSLGTGRTEAFF. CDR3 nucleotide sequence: TGTGCCAGCAGCTTAGGGACAGGGAGGACTGAAGCTTTCTTT.

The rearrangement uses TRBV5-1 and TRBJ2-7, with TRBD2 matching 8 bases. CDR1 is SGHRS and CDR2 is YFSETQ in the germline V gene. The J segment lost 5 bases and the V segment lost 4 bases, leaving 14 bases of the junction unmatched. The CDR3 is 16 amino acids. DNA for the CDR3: TGCGCCAGCAGCCTGGGCGGATGGGCGGGGGGAAACGAGCAGTACTTC. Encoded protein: CASSLGGWAGGNEQYF.

CDR3 residues: CASSLALGGANVLTF. The CDR3 bases are TGTGCCAGCAGCTTAGCTTTAGGTGGGGCCAACGTCCTGACTTTC. The J gene is TRBJ2-6, the V gene TRBV7-2; no firm D call. Germline lookup yields CDR1 SGHTA and CDR2 FQGNSA. Trimming removed 0 bases from V and 3 bases from J, with 6 bases in between. The CDR3 is 15 amino acids.

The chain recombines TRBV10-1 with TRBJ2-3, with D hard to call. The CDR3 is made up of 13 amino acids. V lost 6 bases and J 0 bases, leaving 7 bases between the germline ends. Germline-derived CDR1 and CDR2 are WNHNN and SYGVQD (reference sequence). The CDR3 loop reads CASSRASTDTQYF. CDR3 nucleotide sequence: TGCGCCAGCAGCCGGGCCAGCACAGATACGCAGTATTTT.

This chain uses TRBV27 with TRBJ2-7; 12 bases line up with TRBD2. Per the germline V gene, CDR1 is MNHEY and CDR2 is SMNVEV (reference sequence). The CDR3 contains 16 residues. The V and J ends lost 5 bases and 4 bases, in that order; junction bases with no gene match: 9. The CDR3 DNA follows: TGTGCCAGCAGTCCTTTTCTCGGGACTAGCGGGTACGAGCAGTACTTC. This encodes CASSPFLGTSGYEQYF.

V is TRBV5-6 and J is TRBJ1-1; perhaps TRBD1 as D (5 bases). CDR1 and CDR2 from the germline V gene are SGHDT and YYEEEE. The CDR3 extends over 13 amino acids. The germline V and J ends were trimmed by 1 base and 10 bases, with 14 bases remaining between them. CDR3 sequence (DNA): TGTGCCAGCAGCTTGTTGGCAGGGAGGGCAGCTTTCTTT. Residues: CASSLLAGRAAFF.

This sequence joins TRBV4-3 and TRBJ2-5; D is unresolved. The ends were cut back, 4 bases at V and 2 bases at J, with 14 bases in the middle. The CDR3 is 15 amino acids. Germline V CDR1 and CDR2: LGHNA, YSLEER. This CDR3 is CASSPARLTQETQYF. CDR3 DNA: TGCGCCAGCAGCCCCGCCCGGCTCACACAAGAGACCCAGTACTTC.

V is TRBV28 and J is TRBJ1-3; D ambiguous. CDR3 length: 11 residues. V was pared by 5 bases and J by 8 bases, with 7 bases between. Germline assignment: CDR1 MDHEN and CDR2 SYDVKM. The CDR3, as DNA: TGTGCCAGCAGTCGGGCGGACACCATATATTTT. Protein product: CASSRADTIYF.

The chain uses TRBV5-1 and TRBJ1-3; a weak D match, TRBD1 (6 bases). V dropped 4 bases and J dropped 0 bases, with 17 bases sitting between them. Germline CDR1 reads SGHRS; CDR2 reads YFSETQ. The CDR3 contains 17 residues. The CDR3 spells CASSETTGPSSGNTIYF. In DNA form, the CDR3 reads TGCGCCAGCAGCGAGACGACAGGCCCGAGCTCTGGAAACACCATATATTTT.

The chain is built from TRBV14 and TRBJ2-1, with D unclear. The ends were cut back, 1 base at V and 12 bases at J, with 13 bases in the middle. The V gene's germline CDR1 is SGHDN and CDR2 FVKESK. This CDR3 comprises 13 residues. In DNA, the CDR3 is TGTGCCAGCAGCCAAGGTACCCCCTCGGGGCAGTTCTTC. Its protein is CASSQGTPSGQFF.

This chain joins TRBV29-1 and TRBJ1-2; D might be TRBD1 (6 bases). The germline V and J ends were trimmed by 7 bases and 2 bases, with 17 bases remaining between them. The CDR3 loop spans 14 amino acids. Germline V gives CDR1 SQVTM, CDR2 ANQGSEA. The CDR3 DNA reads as TGCAGCGCCCGGACAGCTAATTTGAACTATGGCTACACCTTC. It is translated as CSARTANLNYGYTF.

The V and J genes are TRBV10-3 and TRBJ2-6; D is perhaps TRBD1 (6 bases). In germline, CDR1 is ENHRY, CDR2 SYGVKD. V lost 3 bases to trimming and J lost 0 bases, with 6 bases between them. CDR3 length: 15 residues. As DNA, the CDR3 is TGTGCCATCAGTGACAGGGGCTCTGGGGCCAACGTCCTGACTTTC. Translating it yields CAISDRGSGANVLTF.

The CDR3 DNA follows: TGTGCCAGCAGCAAACAGGGCTTCTATGGCTACACCTTC. This translates into CASSKQGFYGYTF. This chain connects TRBV7-9 to TRBJ1-2; D perhaps matches TRBD1 (6 bases). V was pared by 5 bases and J by 4 bases, with 11 bases between. This CDR3 region has 13 residues. Germline V lookup: CDR1 SEHNR, CDR2 FQNEAQ (reference sequence).

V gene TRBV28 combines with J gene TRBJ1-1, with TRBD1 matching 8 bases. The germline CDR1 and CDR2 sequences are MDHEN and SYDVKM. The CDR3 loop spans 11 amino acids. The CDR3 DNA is TGTACCGCACAGGGGGGGACTGAAGCTTTCTTT. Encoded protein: CTAQGGTEAFF.

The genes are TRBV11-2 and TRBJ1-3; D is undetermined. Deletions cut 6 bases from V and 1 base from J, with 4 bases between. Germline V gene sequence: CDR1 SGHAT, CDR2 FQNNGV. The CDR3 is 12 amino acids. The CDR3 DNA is TGTGCCAGCAGAACTTCTGGAAACACCATATATTTT. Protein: CASRTSGNTIYF.

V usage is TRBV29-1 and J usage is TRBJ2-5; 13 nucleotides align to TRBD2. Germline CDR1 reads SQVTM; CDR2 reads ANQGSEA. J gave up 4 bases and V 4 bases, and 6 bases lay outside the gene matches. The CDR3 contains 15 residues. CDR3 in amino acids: CSVGPGTSGTETQYF. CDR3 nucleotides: TGCAGCGTTGGGCCCGGGACTAGCGGGACAGAGACCCAGTACTTC.

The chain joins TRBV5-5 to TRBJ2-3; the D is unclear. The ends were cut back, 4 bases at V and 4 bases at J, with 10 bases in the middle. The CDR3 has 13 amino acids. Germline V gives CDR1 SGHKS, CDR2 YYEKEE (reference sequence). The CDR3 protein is CASSRATADTQYF. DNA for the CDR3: TGTGCCAGCAGCCGGGCCACGGCAGATACGCAGTATTTT.

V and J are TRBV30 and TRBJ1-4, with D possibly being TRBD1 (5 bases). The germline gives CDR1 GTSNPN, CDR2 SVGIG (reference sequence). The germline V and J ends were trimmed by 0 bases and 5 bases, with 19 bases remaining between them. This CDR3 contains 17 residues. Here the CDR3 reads CAWSVSLWGRKNEKLFF. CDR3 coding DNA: TGTGCCTGGAGTGTATCTCTTTGGGGCAGAAAAAATGAAAAACTGTTTTTT.

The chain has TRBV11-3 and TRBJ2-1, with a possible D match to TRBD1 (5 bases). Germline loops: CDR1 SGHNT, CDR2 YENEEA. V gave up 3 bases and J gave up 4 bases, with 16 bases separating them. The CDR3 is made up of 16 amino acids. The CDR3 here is CASSFGADVGYNEQFF. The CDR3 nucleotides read TGTGCCAGCAGCTTTGGGGCCGACGTGGGGTACAATGAGCAGTTCTTC.

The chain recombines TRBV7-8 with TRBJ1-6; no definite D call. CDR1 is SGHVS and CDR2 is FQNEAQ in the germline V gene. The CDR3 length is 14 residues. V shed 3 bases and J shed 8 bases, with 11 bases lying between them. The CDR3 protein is CASSLEQRYSPLHF. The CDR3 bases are TGTGCCAGCAGCTTGGAACAGCGGTATTCACCCCTCCACTTT.

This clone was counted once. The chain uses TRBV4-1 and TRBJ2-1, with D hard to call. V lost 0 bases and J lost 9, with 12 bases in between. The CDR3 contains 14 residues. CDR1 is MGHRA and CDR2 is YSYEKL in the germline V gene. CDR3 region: CASSQDPAASEQFF. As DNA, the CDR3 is TGCGCCAGCAGCCAAGATCCCGCGGCCAGTGAGCAGTTCTTC.

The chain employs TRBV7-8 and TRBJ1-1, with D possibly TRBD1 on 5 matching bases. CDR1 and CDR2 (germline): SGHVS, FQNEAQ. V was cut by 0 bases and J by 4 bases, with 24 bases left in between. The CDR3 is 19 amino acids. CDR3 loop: CASSLAWAGTTRGGTEAFF. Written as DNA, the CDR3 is TGTGCCAGCAGCTTAGCTTGGGCCGGGACTACTCGCGGAGGCACTGAAGCTTTCTTT.

CDR3 DNA sequence: TGTGCCAGCAGCCAGAGGCCTAGCGGGATCCTCCTCACAGATACGCAGTATTTT. Its translation: CASSQRPSGILLTDTQYF. The V call is TRBV11-2, the J call TRBJ2-3; 9 bases align to TRBD2. Germline CDR1 is SGHAT and CDR2 is FQNNGV. The trim removed 5 bases at V and 2 bases at J, leaving 14 bases unmatched. This CDR3 comprises 18 residues.

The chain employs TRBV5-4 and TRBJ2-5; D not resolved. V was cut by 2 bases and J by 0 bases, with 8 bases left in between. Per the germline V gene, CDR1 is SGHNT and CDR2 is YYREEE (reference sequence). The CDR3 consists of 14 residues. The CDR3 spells CASSFNTNQETQYF. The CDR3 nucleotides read TGTGCCAGCAGCTTTAATACTAACCAAGAGACCCAGTACTTC. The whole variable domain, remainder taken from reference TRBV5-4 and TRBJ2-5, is ETGVTQSPTHLIKTRGQQVTLRCSSQSGHNTVSWYQQALGQGPQFIFQYYREEENGRGNFPPRFSGLQFPNYSSELNVNALELDDSALYLCASSFNTNQETQYFGPGTRLLVL.

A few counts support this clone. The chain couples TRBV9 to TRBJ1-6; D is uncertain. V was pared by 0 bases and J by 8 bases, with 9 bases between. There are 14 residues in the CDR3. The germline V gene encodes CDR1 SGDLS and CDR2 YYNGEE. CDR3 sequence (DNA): TGTGCCAGCAGCGTAGTAGACAATCATTCACCCCTCCACTTT. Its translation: CASSVVDNHSPLHF.

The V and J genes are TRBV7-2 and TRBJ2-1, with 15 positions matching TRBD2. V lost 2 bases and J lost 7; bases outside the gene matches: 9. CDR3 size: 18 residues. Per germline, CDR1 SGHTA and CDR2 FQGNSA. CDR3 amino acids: CASSLPRTSGGAGNEQFF. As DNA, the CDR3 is TGTGCCAGCAGCTTACCCCGGACTAGCGGGGGGGCCGGGAATGAGCAGTTCTTC.